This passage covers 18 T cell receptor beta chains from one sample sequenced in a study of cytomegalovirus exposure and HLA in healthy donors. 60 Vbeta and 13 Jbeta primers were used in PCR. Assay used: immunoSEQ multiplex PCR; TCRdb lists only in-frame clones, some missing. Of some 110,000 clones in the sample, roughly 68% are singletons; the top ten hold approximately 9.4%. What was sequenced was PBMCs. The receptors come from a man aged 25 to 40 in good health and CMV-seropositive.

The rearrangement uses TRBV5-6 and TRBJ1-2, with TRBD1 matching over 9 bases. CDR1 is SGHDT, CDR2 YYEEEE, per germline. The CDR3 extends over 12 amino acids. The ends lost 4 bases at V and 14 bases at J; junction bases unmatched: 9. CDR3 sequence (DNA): TGTGCCAGCAGCAGCCTCGGGACAGGGTGGACCTTC. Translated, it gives CASSSLGTGWTF.

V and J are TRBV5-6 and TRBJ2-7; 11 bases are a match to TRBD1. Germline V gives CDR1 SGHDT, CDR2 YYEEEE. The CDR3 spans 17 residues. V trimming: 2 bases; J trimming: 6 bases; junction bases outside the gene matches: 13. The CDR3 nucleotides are TGTGCCAGCAGCTTAGACCGGGACAGGGGGAGAAGTGCCGAGCAGTACGTC. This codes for CASSLDRDRGRSAEQYV.

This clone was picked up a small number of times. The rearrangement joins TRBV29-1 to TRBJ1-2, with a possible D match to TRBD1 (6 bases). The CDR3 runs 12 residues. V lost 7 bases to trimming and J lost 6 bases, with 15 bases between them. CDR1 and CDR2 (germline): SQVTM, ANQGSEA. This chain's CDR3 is CSASNKGDGYTF. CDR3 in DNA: TGCAGCGCTAGCAATAAGGGGGATGGCTACACCTTC.

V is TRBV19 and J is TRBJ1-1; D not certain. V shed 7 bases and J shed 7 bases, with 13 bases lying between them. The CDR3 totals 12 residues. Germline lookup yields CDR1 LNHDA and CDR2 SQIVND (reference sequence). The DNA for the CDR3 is TGTGCCAGTATGGTAGGGAGGAGTGAAGCTTTCTTT. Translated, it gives CASMVGRSEAFF.

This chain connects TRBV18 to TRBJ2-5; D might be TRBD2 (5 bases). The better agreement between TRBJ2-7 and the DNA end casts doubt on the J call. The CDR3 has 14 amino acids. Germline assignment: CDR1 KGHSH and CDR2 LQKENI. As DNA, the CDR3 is TGTGCCAGCGGACGGGTGAGGGTCTCCTACGAGCAGTACTTC. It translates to CASGRVRVSYEQYF.

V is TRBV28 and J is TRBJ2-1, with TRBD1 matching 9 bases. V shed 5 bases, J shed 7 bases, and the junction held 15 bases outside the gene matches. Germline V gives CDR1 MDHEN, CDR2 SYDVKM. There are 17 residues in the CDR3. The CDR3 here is CASSLTSYRGRGNEQFF. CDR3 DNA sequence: TGTGCCAGCAGTCTTACCTCCTACAGGGGGCGCGGGAATGAGCAGTTCTTC. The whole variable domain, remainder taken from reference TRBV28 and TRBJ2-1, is DVKVTQSSRYLVKRTGEKVFLECVQDMDHENMFWYRQDPGLGLRLIYFSYDVKMKEKGDIPEGYSVSREKKERFSLILESASTNQTSMYLCASSLTSYRGRGNEQFFGPGTRLTVL.

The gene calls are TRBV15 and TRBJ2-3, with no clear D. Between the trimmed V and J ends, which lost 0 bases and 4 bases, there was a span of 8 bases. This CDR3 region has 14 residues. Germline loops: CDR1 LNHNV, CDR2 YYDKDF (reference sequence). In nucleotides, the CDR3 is TGTGCCACCAGCAGAGATAACGGAGCAGATACGCAGTATTTT. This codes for CATSRDNGADTQYF.

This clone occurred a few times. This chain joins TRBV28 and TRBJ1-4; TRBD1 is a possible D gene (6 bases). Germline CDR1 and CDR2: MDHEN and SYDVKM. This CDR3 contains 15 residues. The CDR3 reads CATSGRGGVGEKLFF. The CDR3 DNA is TGTGCAACTTCAGGGCGGGGGGGCGTTGGTGAAAAACTGTTTTTT.

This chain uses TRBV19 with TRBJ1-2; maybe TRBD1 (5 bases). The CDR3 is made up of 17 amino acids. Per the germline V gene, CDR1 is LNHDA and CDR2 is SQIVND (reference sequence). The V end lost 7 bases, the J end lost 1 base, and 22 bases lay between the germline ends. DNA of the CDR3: TGTGCCAGTACCCAGGGTCGGCATATAAACTTTAACTATGGCTACACCTTC. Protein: CASTQGRHINFNYGYTF.

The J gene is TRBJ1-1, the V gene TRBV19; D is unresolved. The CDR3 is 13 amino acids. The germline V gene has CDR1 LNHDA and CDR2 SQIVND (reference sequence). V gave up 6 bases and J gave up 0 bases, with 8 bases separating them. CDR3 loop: CASSIRMNTEAFF. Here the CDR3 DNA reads TGTGCCAGTAGCATCAGGATGAACACTGAAGCTTTCTTT.

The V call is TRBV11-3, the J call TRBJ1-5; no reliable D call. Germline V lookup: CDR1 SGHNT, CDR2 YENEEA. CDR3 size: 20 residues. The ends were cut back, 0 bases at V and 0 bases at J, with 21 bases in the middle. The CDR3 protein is CASSLEPPIRPVYSNQPQHF. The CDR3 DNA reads TGTGCCAGCAGCTTAGAGCCCCCCATCAGGCCGGTTTATAGCAATCAGCCCCAGCATTTT.

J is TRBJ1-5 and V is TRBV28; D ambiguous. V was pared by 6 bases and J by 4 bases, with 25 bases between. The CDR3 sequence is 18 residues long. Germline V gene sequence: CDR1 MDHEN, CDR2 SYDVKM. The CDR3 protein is CASRGRSYMGIANQPQHF. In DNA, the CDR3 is TGTGCCAGCAGGGGTCGCAGCTATATGGGTATAGCAAATCAGCCCCAGCATTTT.

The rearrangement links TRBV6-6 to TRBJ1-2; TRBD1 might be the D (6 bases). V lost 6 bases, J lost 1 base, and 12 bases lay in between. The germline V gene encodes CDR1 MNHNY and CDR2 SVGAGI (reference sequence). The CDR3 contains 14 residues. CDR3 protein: CASRPQGINYGYTF. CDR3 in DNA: TGTGCCAGCAGACCCCAGGGGATTAACTATGGCTACACCTTC.

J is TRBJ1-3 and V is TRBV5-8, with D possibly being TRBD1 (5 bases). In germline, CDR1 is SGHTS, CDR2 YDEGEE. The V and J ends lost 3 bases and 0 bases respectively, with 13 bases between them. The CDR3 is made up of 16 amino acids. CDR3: CASSSAGIFSGNTIYF. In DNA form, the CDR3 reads TGTGCCAGCAGCTCGGCAGGGATTTTCTCTGGAAACACCATATATTTT.

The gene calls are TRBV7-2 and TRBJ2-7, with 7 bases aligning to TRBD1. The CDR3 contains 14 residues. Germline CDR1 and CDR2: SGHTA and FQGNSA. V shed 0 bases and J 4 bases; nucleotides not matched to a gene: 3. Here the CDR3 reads CASSLAGGEYEQYF. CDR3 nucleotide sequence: TGTGCCAGCAGCTTAGCAGGGGGCGAGTACGAGCAGTACTTC.

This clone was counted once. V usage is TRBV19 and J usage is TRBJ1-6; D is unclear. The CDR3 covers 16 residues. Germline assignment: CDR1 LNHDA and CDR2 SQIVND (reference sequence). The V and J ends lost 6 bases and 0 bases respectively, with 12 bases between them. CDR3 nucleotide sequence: TGTGCCAGTAGCCCGGACTTGAACTCCTATAATTCACCCCTCCACTTT. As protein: CASSPDLNSYNSPLHF.

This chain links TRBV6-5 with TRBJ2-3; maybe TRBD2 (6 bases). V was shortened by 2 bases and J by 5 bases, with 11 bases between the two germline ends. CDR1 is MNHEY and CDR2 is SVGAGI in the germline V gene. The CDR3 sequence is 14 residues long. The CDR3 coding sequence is TGTGCCAGCAGTTACGGGGTAGCGGTAGATACGCAGTATTTT. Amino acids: CASSYGVAVDTQYF.

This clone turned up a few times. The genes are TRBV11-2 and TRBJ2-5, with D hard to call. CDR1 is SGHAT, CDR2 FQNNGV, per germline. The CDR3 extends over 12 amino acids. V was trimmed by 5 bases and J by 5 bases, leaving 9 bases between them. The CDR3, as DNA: TGTGCCAGCAGCCCCGTCCGGGAGACCCAGTACTTC. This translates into CASSPVRETQYF.